This passage covers 28 T cell receptor beta chains from one sample sequenced in a study of cytomegalovirus exposure and HLA in healthy donors (dated by TCRdb to between 2016 and 2019). Libraries were prepared through the immunoSEQ multiplex PCR assay. The multiplex PCR relied on a mix of 60 forward primers for TCR Vbeta segments and 13 reverse primers for TCR Jbeta segments. The table was pulled from immuneACCESS by TCRdb, which kept in-frame rearrangements only. Such tables lose some clones; where checked, under half of the loss comes from unresolved V genes, and the rest has no known cause. In all, the sample holds 99,000 or so clones, and more than 9.5% of those were seen once. Of the sample, approximately 16% falls within the top ten clones. Sequencing was done on a sample of PBMCs. The receptors were gathered from a man aged 40-50 years in good health and CMV-seropositive.

This sequence joins TRBV7-8 and TRBJ2-3, with 7 bases matching TRBD2. The germline V gene has CDR1 SGHVS and CDR2 FQNEAQ. The V and J ends lost 5 bases and 9 bases, in that order; junction bases with no gene match: 5. This CDR3 spans 12 amino acids. The CDR3 DNA is TGTGCCAGCAGCCAGATGGGGGGGACGCAGTATTTT. Residues: CASSQMGGTQYF.

The chain employs TRBV13 and TRBJ2-6; TRBD1 is a possible D gene (6 bases). V was clipped by 4 bases and J by 4 bases, with 11 bases between them. Germline CDR1 is PRHDT and CDR2 is FYEKMQ (reference sequence). The CDR3 length is 15 residues. The CDR3 bases are TGTGCCAGCAGCTCCACAGGGTCGGGGGCCAACGTCCTGACTTTC. Encoded protein: CASSSTGSGANVLTF.

This clone has just a few counts. The genes are TRBV28 and TRBJ2-7; tentatively, D is TRBD2 (5 bases). The CDR3 covers 13 residues. Germline CDR1 MDHEN, CDR2 SYDVKM. Trimming removed 8 bases from V and 6 bases from J, with 17 bases in between. The CDR3 sequence is CASRTPPKPEQYF. The DNA for the CDR3 is TGTGCCAGCCGGACTCCTCCGAAGCCCGAGCAGTACTTC.

Only one count was recorded for this clone. This chain links TRBV10-1 with TRBJ2-3, with TRBD2 matching 9 bases. This CDR3 region has 15 residues. The V segment lost 5 bases and the J segment 7 bases; nucleotides outside the gene matches: 10. Per the germline V gene, CDR1 is WNHNN and CDR2 is SYGVQD (reference sequence). CDR3 residues: CASSLTSGSGYTQYF. DNA for the CDR3: TGCGCCAGCAGTCTGACTAGCGGTTCGGGTTATACGCAGTATTTT.

The V and J genes are TRBV19 and TRBJ1-3; a possible D gene is TRBD1 (5 bases). The germline gives CDR1 LNHDA, CDR2 SQIVND (reference sequence). Trimming cost V 5 bases and J 4 bases, with 15 bases left between them. The length of the CDR3 is 15 residues. CDR3 sequence reads: CASSVTAPAGNTIYF. The CDR3 DNA is TGTGCCAGTAGTGTGACAGCGCCGGCGGGAAACACCATATATTTT.

The chain couples TRBV19 to TRBJ1-5; 8 bases are a match to TRBD1. Trimming removed 3 bases from V and 5 bases from J; junction bases left unmatched: 12. There are 17 residues in the CDR3. In germline, CDR1 is LNHDA, CDR2 SQIVND (reference sequence). In DNA form, the CDR3 reads TGTGCCAGTAGTATTCGACAGGGGAGGCTGGTACATCAGCCCCAGCATTTT. Its translation: CASSIRQGRLVHQPQHF.

This chain connects TRBV29-1 to TRBJ2-7, with 7 bases aligning to TRBD2. This CDR3 has 13 residues. CDR1 SQVTM and CDR2 ANQGSEA come from the germline V gene. V shed 2 bases and J 4 bases; nucleotides not matched to a gene: 5. CDR3 sequence reads: CSVESAGVYEQYF. The CDR3 DNA is TGCAGCGTTGAATCCGCGGGGGTGTACGAGCAGTACTTC.

This clone was counted a few times. J is TRBJ2-7 and V is TRBV18; TRBD2 might be the D (5 bases). Germline V gives CDR1 KGHSH, CDR2 LQKENI. The CDR3 contains 16 residues. The germline V and J ends were trimmed by 3 bases and 2 bases, with 17 bases remaining between them. Here the CDR3 reads CASSPSVLEVPYEQYF. In DNA form, the CDR3 reads TGTGCCAGCTCACCCAGTGTCTTGGAGGTACCCTACGAGCAGTACTTC.

The chain couples TRBV6-5 to TRBJ1-2, with D possibly TRBD1 on 5 matching bases. Trimming removed 0 bases from V and 2 bases from J, with 13 bases in between. Germline V gives CDR1 MNHEY, CDR2 SVGAGI. This CDR3 region has 16 residues. The CDR3 spells CASSYSKARGNYGYTF. As DNA, the CDR3 is TGTGCCAGCAGTTACTCGAAGGCGCGGGGGAACTATGGCTACACCTTC.

V gene TRBV4-1 combines with J gene TRBJ2-1, with no clear D. Deletions cut 0 bases from V and 5 bases from J, with 11 bases between. Germline CDR1 is MGHRA and CDR2 is YSYEKL. CDR3 length equals 15 residues. The CDR3 loop reads CASSQEWPRNNEQFF. For the CDR3, the DNA is TGCGCCAGCAGCCAAGAGTGGCCTAGGAACAATGAGCAGTTCTTC.

V usage is TRBV11-2 and J usage is TRBJ2-1; TRBD1 agrees at 7 bases. Per germline, CDR1 SGHAT and CDR2 FQNNGV. After removal of 5 bases from V and 5 bases from J, the junction contained 9 bases not matched to a gene. This CDR3 is built from 15 residues. For the CDR3, the DNA is TGTGCCAGCAGCCGGACAGGAGCGCCCAACAATGAGCAGTTCTTC. It yields the protein CASSRTGAPNNEQFF.

This clone was observed a handful of times. The rearrangement uses TRBV11-2 and TRBJ1-5; TRBD1 is a possible D gene (5 bases). This CDR3 has 14 residues. Trimming shortened V by 5 bases and J by 7 bases, and 15 bases separated the two germline ends. Germline V gives CDR1 SGHAT, CDR2 FQNNGV. This chain's CDR3 is CASSPGGEEQPQHF. CDR3 sequence (DNA): TGTGCCAGCAGCCCCGGGGGGGAGGAACAGCCCCAGCATTTT. The full variable domain, completed using reference TRBV11-2 and TRBJ1-5, is EAGVAQSPRYKIIEKRQSVAFWCNPISGHATLYWYQQILGQGPKLLIQFQNNGVVDDSQLPKDRFSAERLKGVDSTLKIQPAKLEDSAVYLCASSPGGEEQPQHFGDGTRLSIL.

V gene TRBV6-6 combines with J gene TRBJ1-5, with TRBD1 as a possible D gene (5 bases). Germline assignment: CDR1 MNHNY and CDR2 SVGAGI (reference sequence). Trimming removed 2 bases from V and 9 bases from J, with 14 bases in between. This CDR3 region has 14 residues. CDR3 coding DNA: TGTGCCAGCAGTTACAGTCAGGGATCGGGGCCCCAGCATTTT. The encoded protein is CASSYSQGSGPQHF.

The chain recombines TRBV2 with TRBJ1-4, with 7 bases matching TRBD1. V was clipped by 7 bases and J by 3 bases; unmatched bases: 11. Per germline, CDR1 SNHLY and CDR2 FYNNEI. CDR3 length equals 16 residues. The chain's CDR3 is CASNHRGSNPNEKLFF. The CDR3, as DNA: TGTGCCAGCAATCACAGGGGCTCTAACCCTAATGAAAAACTGTTTTTT.

This clone occurred many times. V is TRBV10-3 and J is TRBJ1-1, with D possibly matching TRBD1 (5 bases). The CDR3 has 14 amino acids. V was clipped by 4 bases and J by 5 bases, with 14 bases between them. The germline V gene encodes CDR1 ENHRY and CDR2 SYGVKD. CDR3 in amino acids: CAISGREGATEAFF. The CDR3 DNA reads as TGTGCCATCAGTGGGAGGGAAGGGGCGACTGAAGCTTTCTTT.

This clone was observed a few times. The chain couples TRBV5-1 to TRBJ2-1; 7 nucleotides line up with TRBD2. Unmatched junction bases numbered 9, after V lost 2 bases and J lost 7 bases. Per germline, CDR1 SGHRS and CDR2 YFSETQ. The CDR3 has 15 amino acids. CDR3 sequence reads: CASSLDSGFGNEQFF. The CDR3 nucleotides are TGCGCCAGCAGCTTAGATAGCGGGTTTGGTAATGAGCAGTTCTTC. The full variable domain, in which reference TRBV5-1 and TRBJ2-1 provide the parts outside the CDR3, is KAGVTQTPRYLIKTRGQQVTLSCSPISGHRSVSWYQQTPGQGLQFLFEYFSETQRNKGNFPGRFSGRQFSNSRSEMNVSTLELGDSALYLCASSLDSGFGNEQFFGPGTRLTVL.

This clone was recorded a few times. The CDR3 reads CASNKGQGPYNEQFF. The CDR3 coding sequence is TGTGCCAGCAACAAAGGACAGGGCCCCTACAATGAGCAGTTCTTC. The chain links TRBV27 to TRBJ2-1, with 8 bases lining up with TRBD1. Trimming removed 7 bases from V and 2 bases from J; junction bases left unmatched: 7. This CDR3 has 15 amino acids. Germline V gene lookup returns CDR1 MNHEY and CDR2 SMNVEV (reference sequence).

A few counts support this clone. This chain links TRBV6-1 with TRBJ1-3, with unresolved D. CDR1 is MNHNS, CDR2 SASEGT, per germline. V shed 1 base and J shed 2 bases, with 6 bases lying between them. CDR3 length equals 14 residues. The CDR3 spells CASSEGQAGNTIYF. In DNA, the CDR3 is TGTGCCAGCAGTGAAGGGCAGGCTGGAAACACCATATATTTT.

This clone turned up a few times. The CDR3 loop reads CATSAPTGTLGNQPQHF. DNA for the CDR3: TGTGCCACCAGCGCACCTACAGGGACCCTAGGCAATCAGCCCCAGCATTTT. The rearrangement uses TRBV15 and TRBJ1-5; D is possibly TRBD1 (6 bases). Deletions cut 5 bases from V and 2 bases from J, with 19 bases between. The CDR3 consists of 17 residues. The germline gives CDR1 LNHNV, CDR2 YYDKDF (reference sequence).

The CDR3 spells CASGLGEQFF. The DNA of the CDR3 is TGTGCCAGCGGACTTGGGGAGCAGTTCTTC. The chain links TRBV27 to TRBJ2-1; D might be TRBD2 (5 bases). The CDR3 is made up of 10 amino acids. CDR1 and CDR2 from the germline V gene are MNHEY and SMNVEV (reference sequence). Trimming took 8 bases from V and 10 from J, leaving 9 bases between them.

The chain employs TRBV27 and TRBJ1-2, with 7 bases matching TRBD1. Germline values: CDR1 MNHEY, CDR2 SMNVEV (reference sequence). V lost 0 bases to trimming and J lost 0 bases; unmatched junction nucleotides: 4. This CDR3 region has 16 residues. The CDR3 bases are TGTGCCAGCAGTTTATCCGGGACAGCCGCTAACTATGGCTACACCTTC. It translates to CASSLSGTAANYGYTF.

This clone was detected once. The V and J genes are TRBV9 and TRBJ2-5; TRBD2 matches 9 bases. This CDR3 spans 15 amino acids. V was pared by 3 bases and J by 6 bases, with 9 bases of the junction left unmatched. Germline CDR1 reads SGDLS; CDR2 reads YYNGEE. The CDR3 protein is CASSEGAGGLKTQYF. The CDR3 DNA reads as TGTGCCAGCAGCGAGGGAGCGGGAGGTCTAAAGACCCAGTACTTC.

The rearrangement joins TRBV30 to TRBJ1-2; D not resolved. There are 13 residues in the CDR3. V was shortened by 3 bases and J by 0 bases, with 8 bases between the two germline ends. Germline-derived CDR1 and CDR2 are GTSNPN and SVGIG (reference sequence). Here the CDR3 reads CAWRAGANYGYTF. CDR3 DNA sequence: TGTGCCTGGAGGGCTGGAGCTAACTATGGCTACACCTTC. The full variable domain, its missing parts supplied by reference TRBV30 and TRBJ1-2, is SQTIHQWPATLVQPVGSPLSLECTVEGTSNPNLYWYRQAAGRGLQLLFYSVGIGQISSEVPQNLSASRPQDRQFILSSKKLLLSDSGFYLCAWRAGANYGYTFGSGTRLTVV.

This chain uses TRBV6-1 with TRBJ1-1; 10 positions agree with TRBD1. V shed 5 bases and J 4 bases; nucleotides not matched to a gene: 4. Germline-derived CDR1 and CDR2 are MNHNS and SASEGT. The CDR3 spans 14 residues. Here the CDR3 reads CASSSRTGGTEAFF. The CDR3 region has the DNA TGTGCCAGCAGTTCTCGGACAGGGGGCACTGAAGCTTTCTTT.

The chain is built from TRBV7-2 and TRBJ1-2; tentatively, D is TRBD1 (5 bases). The ends were cut back, 2 bases at V and 2 bases at J, with 15 bases in the middle. In germline, CDR1 is SGHTA, CDR2 FQGNSA. The CDR3 spans 16 residues. In DNA form, the CDR3 reads TGTGCCAGCAGCTTATCACGACAGACGAGCAACTATGGCTACACCTTC. This sequence encodes CASSLSRQTSNYGYTF. The full variable domain, its missing parts supplied by reference TRBV7-2 and TRBJ1-2, is GAGVSQSPSNKVTEKGKDVELRCDPISGHTALYWYRQSLGQGLEFLIYFQGNSAPDKSGLPSDRFSAERTGGSVSTLTIQRTQQEDSAVYLCASSLSRQTSNYGYTFGSGTRLTVV.

This rearrangement joins TRBV9 to TRBJ2-1, with 15 bases fitting TRBD2. Germline lookup yields CDR1 SGDLS and CDR2 YYNGEE. The CDR3 has 20 residues. The ends lost 1 base at V and 5 bases at J; junction bases unmatched: 13. CDR3 sequence: CASSVSGTSGRSRVNNEQFF. DNA for the CDR3: TGTGCCAGCAGCGTATCGGGGACTAGCGGGAGGAGCCGAGTTAACAATGAGCAGTTCTTC.

This clone was observed a few times. This rearrangement joins TRBV2 to TRBJ1-1; perhaps TRBD1 as D (6 bases). Trimming removed 3 bases from V and 2 bases from J, with 16 bases in between. Looked up from germline, CDR1 is SNHLY and CDR2 is FYNNEI. There are 16 residues in the CDR3. CDR3 in amino acids: CASSDGFGGGNTEAFF. As DNA, the CDR3 is TGTGCCAGCAGTGATGGGTTTGGGGGCGGAAACACTGAAGCTTTCTTT.

Only a few counts were recorded for this clone. This rearrangement joins TRBV14 to TRBJ2-5, with D possibly TRBD1 on 6 matching bases. Germline V CDR1 and CDR2: SGHDN, FVKESK. The CDR3 consists of 19 residues. Trimming pared 4 bases from V and 4 bases from J, leaving 28 bases between. The CDR3 DNA sequence: TGTGCCAGCAGCCCTTTGAAGGGGGTCACTAGTCTAACAAGAGAGACCCAGTACTTC. It codes for CASSPLKGVTSLTRETQYF.